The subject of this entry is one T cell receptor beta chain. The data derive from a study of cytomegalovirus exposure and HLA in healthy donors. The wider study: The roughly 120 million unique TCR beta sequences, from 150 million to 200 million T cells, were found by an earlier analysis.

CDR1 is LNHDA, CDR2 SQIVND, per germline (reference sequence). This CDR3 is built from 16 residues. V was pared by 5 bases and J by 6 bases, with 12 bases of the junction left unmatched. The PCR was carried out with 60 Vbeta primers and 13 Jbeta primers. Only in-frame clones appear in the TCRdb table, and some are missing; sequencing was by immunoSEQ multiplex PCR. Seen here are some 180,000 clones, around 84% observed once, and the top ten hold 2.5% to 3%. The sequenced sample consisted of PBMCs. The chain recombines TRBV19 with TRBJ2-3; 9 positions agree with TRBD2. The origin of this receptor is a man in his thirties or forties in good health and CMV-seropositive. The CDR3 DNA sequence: TGTGCCAGTAGTGGTTCCACAGCGGGAGGTTGGGATACGCAGTATTTT. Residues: CASSGSTAGGWDTQYF.